A selection of T cell receptor beta chains follows, all from one sample in a study of T cell changes during pregnancy in multiple sclerosis. Libraries were prepared by immunoSEQ multiplex PCR; TCRdb keeps only in-frame clonotypes and omits some of them. Here the sample spans about 22,000 clones, about 90% being singletons. The material sequenced was CD4+ T cells from peripheral blood mononuclear cells, taken in the third trimester of pregnancy. Source of these receptors: a female donor in good health, enrolled as a control in a pregnancy study. The CDR3 runs from the conserved cysteine through the conserved F or W. A D gene is named only where the DNA matches it firmly. Some rows have no size entry. The others give once, few or many, or a class for an expanded clone.

clone size	D gene	V gene	J gene	CDR3 protein	CDR3 DNA
NA	NA	TRBV5-1	TRBJ1-4	CASSYGGGLDEKLFF	TGCGCCAGCAGCTACGGGGGAGGGCTTGATGAAAAACTGTTTTTT
NA	NA	TRBV2	TRBJ1-1	CASRRGSNPTLNTEAFF	TGTGCCAGCAGACGAGGGAGTAATCCAACCTTGAACACTGAAGCTTTCTTT
NA	NA	TRBV28	TRBJ2-2	CASSGTWGTGELFF	TGTGCCAGCAGTGGGACATGGGGCACCGGGGAGCTGTTTTTT
few	NA	TRBV6-6	TRBJ1-5	CASSYSTDSNQPQHF	TGTGCCAGCAGTTACTCAACAGATAGCAATCAGCCCCAGCATTTT
once	NA	TRBV15	TRBJ2-5	CATSRAPGGPNYQETQYF	TGTGCCACCAGCAGAGCCCCCGGGGGGCCAAACTACCAAGAGACCCAGTACTTC
once	TRBD2	TRBV5-1	TRBJ2-1	CASSLGGLAGGNEQFF	TGCGCCAGCAGCTTGGGGGGACTAGCGGGGGGGAATGAGCAGTTCTTC
NA	TRBD1	TRBV18	TRBJ1-1	CASSPSPGTVNTEAFF	TGTGCCAGCTCACCATCCCCCGGGACAGTCAACACTGAAGCTTTCTTT
NA	TRBD2	TRBV4-1	TRBJ2-7	CASSPLGSSGSYEQYF	TGCGCCAGCAGCCCCCTAGGCTCTAGCGGCTCCTACGAGCAGTACTTC